Listed below are T cell receptor beta chains from one sample, sequenced in a study of T-cell memory formation after mild COVID-19. Each CDR3 protein gets one entry after TCRdb re-called the 5' RACE reads with MiXCR. The sample carries about 190,000 distinct CDR3 sequences, around 20% recorded once. The sequencing sample was made of PBMCs or a T cell subset sorted from them (not recorded which). The source is an adult woman who had mild COVID-19 (a few samples of this study predate the infection). Cell type and time point are not known. CDR3s include the opening cysteine and the closing phenylalanine or tryptophan. Each record gives: CDR3 DNA, CDR3 protein, V gene, clone size, D gene, J gene. D genes are given only for firm matches. Clone size is not always given. Where it is, it says once, few, many or a class for expanded clones.

CDR3 DNA: TGTGCCAGCAGTTCATCTACCCGGATAGCCAAAAACATTCAGTACTTC
CDR3 protein: CASSSSTRIAKNIQYF
V gene: TRBV2
clone size: -
D gene: -
J gene: TRBJ2-4

CDR3 DNA: TGTGCCAGCAGCTCGGGACAGGGGGCGAATGGCTACACCTTC
CDR3 protein: CASSSGQGANGYTF
V gene: TRBV7-2
clone size: -
D gene: TRBD1
J gene: TRBJ1-2

CDR3 DNA: TGCAGCGCGGGACAGGATTACGAGCAGTACTTC
CDR3 protein: CSAGQDYEQYF
V gene: TRBV29-1
clone size: few
D gene: TRBD1
J gene: TRBJ2-7

CDR3 DNA: TGCAGTGCTAGACCGGGACTAGCGGGGGGGGAGGATAGAGAGACCCAGTACTTC
CDR3 protein: CSARPGLAGGEDRETQYF
V gene: TRBV20-1
clone size: few
D gene: TRBD2
J gene: TRBJ2-5

CDR3 DNA: TGTGCCAGCACTTCTGAGAGGGAAGGAGGGCCCCAGCATTTT
CDR3 protein: CASTSEREGGPQHF
V gene: TRBV5-6
clone size: -
D gene: -
J gene: TRBJ1-5

CDR3 DNA: TGTGCCAGCTCACTCTCGGGACAGGGTAGCAATCAGCCCCAGCATTTT
CDR3 protein: CASSLSGQGSNQPQHF
V gene: TRBV18
clone size: -
D gene: TRBD1
J gene: TRBJ1-5

CDR3 DNA: TGTGCCAGCAGCAGCAGGACAGGGACAGATACGCAGTATTTT
CDR3 protein: CASSSRTGTDTQYF
V gene: TRBV5-5
clone size: many
D gene: TRBD1
J gene: TRBJ2-3

CDR3 DNA: TGTGCCAGCAACCACCCAGGCGTTATTTACGAGCAGTACTTC
CDR3 protein: CASNHPGVIYEQYF
V gene: TRBV6-2/TRBV6-3
clone size: -
D gene: -
J gene: TRBJ2-7

CDR3 DNA: TGTGCCAGCAGCCCCGACAGAACATATGGCTACACCTTC
CDR3 protein: CASSPDRTYGYTF
V gene: TRBV12-3/TRBV12-4
clone size: -
D gene: -
J gene: TRBJ1-2

CDR3 DNA: TGTGCCAGCAGTTTCACACAGGGGGCAACTAATGAAAAACTGTTTTTT
CDR3 protein: CASSFTQGATNEKLFF
V gene: TRBV6-6
clone size: few
D gene: TRBD1
J gene: TRBJ1-4

CDR3 DNA: TGTGCCAGCAGTCCTGGGACTGAAGGTGGAAAACTGTTTTTT
CDR3 protein: CASSPGTEGGKLFF
V gene: TRBV12-3/TRBV12-4
clone size: many
D gene: -
J gene: TRBJ1-4

CDR3 DNA: TGCAGTGCTAGTATCCCGGGGGACACTGAAGCTTTCTTT
CDR3 protein: CSASIPGDTEAFF
V gene: TRBV20-1
clone size: many
D gene: -
J gene: TRBJ1-1

CDR3 DNA: TGCGCCAGCACACCCGGGTCCGGGGCCTCGGAGACCCAGTACTTC
CDR3 protein: CASTPGSGASETQYF
V gene: TRBV5-1
clone size: -
D gene: -
J gene: TRBJ2-5

CDR3 DNA: TGTGCCACCAGTGATTTGGCAGGAGGTCCATCCGAGGAGACCCAGTACTTC
CDR3 protein: CATSDLAGGPSEETQYF
V gene: TRBV24-1
clone size: few
D gene: -
J gene: TRBJ2-5

CDR3 DNA: TGCGCCAGCAGCCCGGACAGCGAATACGAGCAGTACTTC
CDR3 protein: CASSPDSEYEQYF
V gene: TRBV5-1
clone size: -
D gene: -
J gene: TRBJ2-7

CDR3 DNA: TGCAGCGTTCTGGGTTTCCCTAACGGGCCCCAGCATTTT
CDR3 protein: CSVLGFPNGPQHF
V gene: TRBV29-1
clone size: many
D gene: -
J gene: TRBJ1-5

CDR3 DNA: TGCAGCGTTGGGGGGCGCGGGTCCTACAATGAGCAGTTCTTC
CDR3 protein: CSVGGRGSYNEQFF
V gene: TRBV29-1
clone size: few
D gene: -
J gene: TRBJ2-1

CDR3 DNA: TGTGCCAGCAGCTTCAGGGTCCAAGAGACCCAGTACTTC
CDR3 protein: CASSFRVQETQYF
V gene: TRBV7-9
clone size: few
D gene: -
J gene: TRBJ2-5

CDR3 DNA: TGTGCCAGCTCTAGACAGGGGCACAATGAGCAGTTCTTC
CDR3 protein: CASSRQGHNEQFF
V gene: TRBV11-3
clone size: few
D gene: TRBD1
J gene: TRBJ2-1

CDR3 DNA: TGTGCCAGCAGCTTAGTTCGGGTTCCCACAGATACGCAGTATTTT
CDR3 protein: CASSLVRVPTDTQYF
V gene: TRBV7-8
clone size: -
D gene: -
J gene: TRBJ2-3

CDR3 DNA: TGTGCCAGCAGTGACATGTGGACAGATGGGCCAGATACGCAGTATTTT
CDR3 protein: CASSDMWTDGPDTQYF
V gene: TRBV6-4
clone size: -
D gene: -
J gene: TRBJ2-3

CDR3 DNA: TGTGCCAGCAGGTCAAGCTCCTACGAGCAGTACTTC
CDR3 protein: CASRSSSYEQYF
V gene: TRBV7-9
clone size: many
D gene: -
J gene: TRBJ2-7

CDR3 DNA: TGTGCCAGCAGCTTAATGGGGCTTTATAATTCACCCCTCCACTTT
CDR3 protein: CASSLMGLYNSPLHF
V gene: TRBV7-9
clone size: few
D gene: -
J gene: TRBJ1-6

CDR3 DNA: TGTGCCAGCAGCGTCGGTCCCAGCTACAATGAGCAGTTCTTC
CDR3 protein: CASSVGPSYNEQFF
V gene: TRBV9
clone size: few
D gene: -
J gene: TRBJ2-1

CDR3 DNA: TGTGCCAGCAGCCAGCCGGGACAGGGGGCTTATGGCTACACCTTC
CDR3 protein: CASSQPGQGAYGYTF
V gene: TRBV3-1
clone size: -
D gene: TRBD1
J gene: TRBJ1-2

CDR3 DNA: TGTGCCAGCAGCCAAGCCCGGGACAATGAGCAGTTCTTC
CDR3 protein: CASSQARDNEQFF
V gene: TRBV14
clone size: -
D gene: -
J gene: TRBJ2-1

CDR3 DNA: TGTGCCAGCAGCTCGGCGGGAGGATTCAATGAGCAGTTCTTC
CDR3 protein: CASSSAGGFNEQFF
V gene: TRBV7-8
clone size: -
D gene: TRBD2
J gene: TRBJ2-1